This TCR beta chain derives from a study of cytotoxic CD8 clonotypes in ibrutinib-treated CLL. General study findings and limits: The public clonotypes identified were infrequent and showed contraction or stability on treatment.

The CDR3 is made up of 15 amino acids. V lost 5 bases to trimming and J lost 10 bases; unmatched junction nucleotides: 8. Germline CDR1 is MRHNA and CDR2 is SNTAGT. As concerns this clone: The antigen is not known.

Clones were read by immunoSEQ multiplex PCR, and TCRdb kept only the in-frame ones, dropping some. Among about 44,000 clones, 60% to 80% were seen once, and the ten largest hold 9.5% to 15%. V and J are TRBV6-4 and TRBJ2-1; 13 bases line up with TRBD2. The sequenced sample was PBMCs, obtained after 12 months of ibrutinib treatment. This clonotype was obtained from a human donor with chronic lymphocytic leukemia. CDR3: CASSRTSGGLREQFF. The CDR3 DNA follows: TGTGCCAGCAGTCGGACTAGCGGGGGTTTACGAGAGCAGTTCTTC.